The 28 T cell receptor beta chains presented below share a single source sample, sequenced in a study of human T cells and chemical hapten exposure. In TCRdb, the RACE reads were re-called with MiXCR into one record per CDR3 protein. The repertoire includes about 98,000 distinct CDR3 sequences, 11% of them detected once, and under 4% sits in the top ten. Indicated time point: pre-sensitization, week 0. Sample treatment: therapeutic diphenylcyclopropenone sensitization with weekly scalp DPC. The source was whole blood, collected in connection with sensitization to the hapten diphenylcyclopropenone (DPC). These receptor sequences come from a woman aged 60-70 years with alopecia areata. Some clones in this sample may be carry-over from other donors' samples.

This clonotype appeared many times. The chain joins TRBV5-1 to TRBJ1-2; 10 positions match TRBD1. This CDR3 has 15 amino acids. V lost 0 bases to trimming and J lost 4 bases; unmatched junction nucleotides: 3. From germline, CDR1 is SGHRS and CDR2 YFSETQ. CDR3 sequence: CASSLEGTGAYGYTF. DNA of the CDR3: TGCGCCAGCAGCTTGGAGGGGACAGGGGCCTATGGCTACACCTTC.

Ten or more counts support this clonotype. The chain combines TRBV30 with TRBJ2-5; no reliable D call. V was clipped by 4 bases and J by 7 bases, with 19 bases between them. Germline CDR1 reads GTSNPN; CDR2 reads SVGIG (reference sequence). The CDR3 sequence is 14 residues long. For the CDR3, the DNA is TGTGCCTGGAACCCCGACCCGGGTTTGGGGACCCAGTACTTC. Translation: CAWNPDPGLGTQYF.

The V gene is TRBV20-1, the J gene TRBJ1-2; D remains unclear. The V gene lost 5 bases and the J gene lost 5 bases, with 6 bases spanning the gap. The CDR3 sequence is 10 residues long. Germline V gives CDR1 DFQATT, CDR2 SNEGSKA (reference sequence). This chain's CDR3 is CSAPGYGYTF. The CDR3 DNA reads TGCAGTGCTCCTGGGTATGGCTACACCTTC.

The rearrangement uses TRBV12-5 and TRBJ1-4; tentative D call: TRBD1 (5 bases). Germline CDR1 is LGHNT and CDR2 is FRNRAP. V dropped 8 bases and J dropped 5 bases, with 12 bases sitting between them. The CDR3 is 13 residues long. CDR3 in amino acids: CASQRGWNEKLFF. CDR3 DNA sequence: TGTGCTAGTCAAAGGGGCTGGAATGAAAAACTGTTTTTT.

Concerning this clonotype itself: A much more abundant neighbour one base away suggests this may be a read error. The CDR3 here is CSARARDRYYGHTF. As DNA, the CDR3 is TGCAGTGCTAGAGCAAGGGACAGATACTATGGCCACACCTTC. This chain connects TRBV20-1 to TRBJ1-2, with TRBD1 identical over 7 bases. The CDR3 totals 14 residues. Per the germline V gene, CDR1 is DFQATT and CDR2 is SNEGSKA (reference sequence).

The V gene is TRBV27, the J gene TRBJ2-7; 7 nucleotides agree with TRBD1. V was pared by 3 bases and J by 6 bases, with 11 bases of the junction left unmatched. The CDR3 spans 15 residues. The germline CDR1 and CDR2 sequences are MNHEY and SMNVEV (reference sequence). The CDR3 protein is CASSFLTGPEGEQYF. The CDR3 coding sequence is TGTGCCAGCAGTTTCTTGACAGGGCCAGAGGGCGAGCAGTACTTC.

This clonotype was detected many times. The chain employs TRBV2 and TRBJ2-7; 8 nucleotides match TRBD1. This CDR3 has 14 amino acids. J gave up 4 bases and V 5 bases, and 7 bases lay outside the gene matches. Germline-derived CDR1 and CDR2 are SNHLY and FYNNEI. The CDR3 loop reads CASSRDRRRYEQYF. The DNA for the CDR3 is TGTGCCAGCAGTCGGGACAGGCGGCGTTACGAGCAGTACTTC.

This clonotype was picked up many times. This chain uses TRBV5-6 with TRBJ1-2, with D perhaps matching TRBD1 (5 bases). Germline V lookup: CDR1 SGHDT, CDR2 YYEEEE. V lost 6 bases, J lost 8 bases, and 14 bases lay in between. The CDR3 sequence is 12 residues long. CDR3 in DNA: TGTGCCAGCAACCACAGGTCTCGGGGCTACACCTTC. Encoded protein: CASNHRSRGYTF.

This clonotype was recorded a few times. V usage is TRBV7-9 and J usage is TRBJ2-4; weak D call: TRBD2 (6 bases). This CDR3 comprises 17 residues. The germline V gene encodes CDR1 SEHNR and CDR2 FQNEAQ (reference sequence). V shed 5 bases and J shed 0 bases, with 17 bases lying between them. In DNA form, the CDR3 reads TGTGCCAGCAGCGATCGGGGACTCCTTCTAGCCAAAAACATTCAGTACTTC. Translated, it gives CASSDRGLLLAKNIQYF.

The chain is built from TRBV6-5 and TRBJ1-6; 8 nucleotides line up with TRBD1. Looked up from germline, CDR1 is MNHEY and CDR2 is SVGAGI. The junction had 9 bases not matched to a gene; V was cut back by 6 bases and J by 11 bases. The CDR3 loop spans 14 amino acids. Here the CDR3 DNA reads TGTGCCAGCAGCTTAAGACAGGGGCGGGCACCCCTCCACTTT. This gives the protein CASSLRQGRAPLHF.

The rearrangement links TRBV6-5 to TRBJ1-3; D not resolved. In germline, CDR1 is MNHEY, CDR2 SVGAGI. The CDR3 sequence is 17 residues long. The V end lost 2 bases, the J end lost 2 bases, and 16 bases lay between the germline ends. CDR3 loop: CASSYGTPAGPGNTIYF. The CDR3 region has the DNA TGTGCCAGCAGTTACGGTACTCCCGCCGGACCTGGAAACACCATATATTTT.

The chain employs TRBV5-1 and TRBJ2-3, with 7 nucleotides matching TRBD1. Germline assignment: CDR1 SGHRS and CDR2 YFSETQ. Trimming at V came to 9 bases and at J to 0 bases, leaving 4 bases not matched to a gene. The CDR3 sequence is 13 residues long. The DNA of the CDR3 is TGCGCCACCTCGACAGGGAGCACAGATACGCAGTATTTT. Residues: CATSTGSTDTQYF.

The rearrangement links TRBV29-1 to TRBJ1-1; TRBD1 might be the D (6 bases). Per the germline V gene, CDR1 is SQVTM and CDR2 is ANQGSEA. Trimming shortened V by 6 bases and J by 2 bases, and 13 bases separated the two germline ends. CDR3 length: 13 residues. The CDR3 nucleotides read TGCAGCGTCGAACCGGACAGAAACACTGAAGCTTTCTTT. This translates into CSVEPDRNTEAFF. The full variable domain, its missing parts supplied by reference TRBV29-1 and TRBJ1-1, is SAVISQKPSRDICQRGTSLTIQCQVDSQVTMMFWYRQQPGQSLTLIATANQGSEATYESGFVIDKFPISRPNLTFSTLTVSNMSPEDSSIYLCSVEPDRNTEAFFGQGTRLTVV.

The chain combines TRBV4-1 with TRBJ1-2; TRBD1 might be the D (5 bases). Trimming removed 4 bases at V and 3 bases at J, with 24 bases between. CDR1 and CDR2 from the germline V gene are MGHRA and YSYEKL. The CDR3 has 18 amino acids. In nucleotides, the CDR3 is TGCGCCAGCAGCCTCGTCTTTAGGGGATCCAGCCACTACTATGGCTACACCTTC. Translated, it gives CASSLVFRGSSHYYGYTF.

This clonotype was counted ten times or more. The chain carries TRBV3-1 and TRBJ1-1; D unclear. Germline V gene data show CDR1 as LGHDT and CDR2 as YNNKEL (reference sequence). The germline V and J ends were trimmed by 4 bases and 2 bases, with 11 bases remaining between them. This CDR3 is 14 amino acids long. In DNA, the CDR3 is TGTGCCAGCAGCCTAACTACTGATAACACTGAAGCTTTCTTT. Its translation is CASSLTTDNTEAFF.

As for this clonotype: A clone one base away is much larger, so this may be a read error. The gene calls are TRBV18 and TRBJ1-1; D possibly corresponds to TRBD1 (6 bases). CDR1 is KGHSH, CDR2 LQKENI, per germline. This CDR3 is built from 13 residues. DNA for the CDR3: TGTGTCAGCTCACCAGGGGAAAACACTGAAGCTTTCTTT. This translates into CVSSPGENTEAFF.

This clonotype was detected only a few times. This chain uses TRBV11-1 with TRBJ1-1; D not resolved. Trimming took off 5 bases at V and 1 base at J, with 8 bases between the two ends. Germline values: CDR1 SGHAT, CDR2 FQDESV (reference sequence). This CDR3 has 13 amino acids. In DNA form, the CDR3 reads TGTGCCAGCAGCGCCCACCAGAACACTGAAGCTTTCTTT. Encoded protein: CASSAHQNTEAFF. The entire variable domain, with the rest obtained from reference TRBV11-1 and TRBJ1-1, is as follows: EAEVAQSPRYKITEKSQAVAFWCDPISGHATLYWYRQILGQGPELLVQFQDESVVDDSQLPKDRFSAERLKGVDSTLKIQPAELGDSAMYLCASSAHQNTEAFFGQGTRLTVV.

This rearrangement joins TRBV6-6 to TRBJ2-2; TRBD2 matches at 7 bases. The CDR3 is 17 amino acids. CDR1 is MNHNY and CDR2 is SVGAGI in the germline V gene (reference sequence). Trimming removed 5 bases from V and 4 bases from J; junction bases left unmatched: 13. In DNA, the CDR3 is TGTGCCAGCAGTACCGCCCGGCGGGGGATCGGCACCGGGGAGCTGTTTTTT. Translation gives CASSTARRGIGTGELFF.

This clonotype was counted ten times or more. The chain links TRBV30 to TRBJ1-5; the match to TRBD1 covers 8 bases. With V trimmed by 4 bases and J by 4 bases, 3 bases remained unmatched. Germline V gives CDR1 GTSNPN, CDR2 SVGIG (reference sequence). The CDR3 contains 13 residues. The CDR3 nucleotides read TGTGCCTGGAATGACAGGGGAAATCAGCCCCAGCATTTT. Amino acid sequence: CAWNDRGNQPQHF.

This clonotype was seen ten or more times. The J gene is TRBJ1-2, the V gene TRBV19, with D uncertain. Trimming left V 4 bases short and J 6 bases short, with 15 bases between. The germline V gene has CDR1 LNHDA and CDR2 SQIVND (reference sequence). This CDR3 spans 14 amino acids. CDR3 in amino acids: CASSRSGEVDGYTF. As DNA, the CDR3 is TGTGCCAGTAGTAGGTCCGGGGAGGTCGATGGCTACACCTTC.

In the case of this clonotype: With a much larger clone just one base away, this may be a read error. This chain links TRBV12-3 or TRBV12-4 with TRBJ1-2; D gene ambiguous. The V gene lost 6 bases and the J gene lost 7 bases, with 15 bases spanning the gap. CDR3 length: 13 amino acids. This CDR3 reads CASSPMGLGGYTF. The CDR3 nucleotides read TGTGCCAGCAGCCCCATGGGTCTTGGTGGCTACACCTTC.

This clonotype was detected many times. This sequence joins TRBV7-9 and TRBJ2-5; D is ambiguous. The CDR3 spans 13 residues. Germline loops: CDR1 SEHNR, CDR2 FQNEAQ (reference sequence). V was clipped by 2 bases and J by 1 base, with 5 bases between them. The CDR3 DNA sequence: TGTGCCAGCAGCTTACCTTCCCAAGAGACCCAGTACTTC. This encodes CASSLPSQETQYF.

As regards this clonotype: This may come from a read error, since a much larger clone is one base off. The chain couples TRBV7-9 to TRBJ1-6; D ambiguous. The length of the CDR3 is 11 residues. In germline, CDR1 is SEHNR, CDR2 FQNEAQ (reference sequence). CDR3 amino acids: CAGSRGSPLHF. DNA of the CDR3: TGTGCCGGCAGCCGGGGTTCACCCCTCCACTTT.

This clonotype was seen at least ten times. This chain joins TRBV3-1 and TRBJ1-3; a possible D gene is TRBD1 (5 bases). V lost 0 bases, J lost 4 bases, and 7 bases lay in between. Germline values: CDR1 LGHDT, CDR2 YNNKEL (reference sequence). The CDR3 runs 14 residues. The CDR3: CASSQEDSGNTIYF. The CDR3, as DNA: TGTGCCAGCAGCCAAGAAGACAGCGGAAACACCATATATTTT.

In its sample, this clonotype was seen many times. The chain recombines TRBV12-3 or TRBV12-4 with TRBJ2-3; a possible D gene is TRBD2 (6 bases). V was trimmed by 6 bases and J by 2 bases, leaving 12 bases between them. CDR3 size: 14 residues. In DNA, the CDR3 is TGTGCCAGCAGAGGCGGGGAGGACACAGATACGCAGTATTTT. Protein product: CASRGGEDTDTQYF.

This clonotype was observed at least ten times. The chain has TRBV30 and TRBJ2-7; the match to TRBD1 covers 9 bases. The trim removed 1 base at V and 5 bases at J, leaving 12 bases unmatched. Germline values: CDR1 GTSNPN, CDR2 SVGIG (reference sequence). The CDR3 is 16 amino acids. CDR3 DNA sequence: TGTGCCTGGAGTGGCGACAGGGGGACAGAGCGGAACGAGCAGTACTTC. Encoded protein: CAWSGDRGTERNEQYF.

The chain recombines TRBV6-5 with TRBJ1-3; no reliable D call. The V gene lost 6 bases and the J gene lost 0 bases, with 12 bases spanning the gap. CDR3 length: 15 residues. Per germline, CDR1 MNHEY and CDR2 SVGAGI. The CDR3 loop is CASRDSYDSGNTIYF. The CDR3 region has the DNA TGTGCCAGCAGAGACTCGTATGACTCTGGAAACACCATATATTTT.

In this sample, this clonotype turned up a few times. V usage is TRBV7-9 and J usage is TRBJ1-5, with D perhaps TRBD1 (5 bases). Germline V gene sequence: CDR1 SEHNR, CDR2 FQNEAQ (reference sequence). The CDR3 loop spans 12 amino acids. V was clipped by 5 bases and J by 7 bases, with 9 bases between them. CDR3: CASSQGPQPQHF. The CDR3 coding sequence is TGTGCCAGCAGCCAGGGCCCGCAGCCCCAGCATTTT.